This T cell receptor (beta chain) came from a study of naive and memory T cell subsets. The CDR3 spans 14 residues. The trim removed 6 bases at V and 0 bases at J, leaving 2 bases unmatched. Germline V lookup: CDR1 MNHNY, CDR2 SVGAGI (reference sequence). A UMI-containing oligonucleotide was joined by 3' ligation to the TCR cDNA template. Input was 1 to 1000 ng of DNase-treated total RNA without cell sorting. This clonotype was counted only a few times. Its specificity is unknown. Regarding the study as a whole: This RNA-based method may be sensitive to activation-related transcript changes.

Ligated cDNA underwent four rounds of PCR with nested alpha and beta constant region primers and SP2. For blood and skin samples, reverse transcription used TCR alpha and beta constant primers. TCRdb redid the calling of the 5' RACE reads with MiXCR, one entry per CDR3 protein. In the table there are about 32,000 distinct CDR3 sequences, approximately 16% of which are singletons. The V and J genes are TRBV6-6 and TRBJ2-5; 9 nucleotides line up with TRBD2. The sequence was obtained from a female donor in good health. In DNA, the CDR3 is TGTGCCAGCAGGGCGGGGGGGTACCAAGAGACCCAGTACTTC. Its translation: CASRAGGYQETQYF.